This is a list of T cell receptor beta chains from one sample in a study of T-cell reconstitution after alpha-beta-depleted transplantation in children. TCRdb reprocessed the PCR reads with MiXCR, giving one entry per CDR3 protein. The sample holds about 640,000 distinct CDR3 sequences, approximately 15% seen once. The sample was PBMCs from the stem cell graft donor, taken from the stem cell graft. The receptors derive from a human donor who donated a stem cell graft to a child with acute myeloid leukemia. Both conserved end residues are part of each CDR3.

TRBV3-1	TRBJ1-6	CATSQRHTKGSPLHF
TRBV20-1	TRBJ1-1	CSARDRSYTEAFF
TRBV27	TRBJ1-1	CASSYQENTEAFF
TRBV15	TRBJ2-7	CATSRDAGRGQYF
TRBV7-2	TRBJ1-5	CASSLGGTGIQPQHF
TRBV12-3/TRBV12-4	TRBJ2-1	CASSSHSGTSSINEQFF
TRBV5-1	TRBJ2-5	CASSYGLGQETQYF
TRBV13	TRBJ2-1	CASSLGRTGDHEQFF
TRBV7-2	TRBJ1-5	CASSLMAQDQPQHF
TRBV6-4	TRBJ2-3	CASSVKGDGDTQYF
TRBV12-3/TRBV12-4	TRBJ2-1	CASSRRLAGVTEQFF
TRBV29-1	TRBJ1-3	CSVKQKSGNTIYF
TRBV5-1	TRBJ2-1	CASSLVTVYNEQFF
TRBV6-4	TRBJ2-1	CASKQGQDYNEQFF
TRBV7-9	TRBJ1-1	CASSLISGVNTEAFF
TRBV12-3/TRBV12-4	TRBJ1-5	CASSAGANNQPQHF
TRBV24-1	TRBJ2-7	CATSQGTYEQYF
TRBV7-9	TRBJ2-7	CASSLLEGYEQYF
TRBV20-1	TRBJ2-1	CSPTQGPLYCNEQFF
TRBV29-1	TRBJ2-7	CSVESAGTGGSYEQYF
TRBV6-1	TRBJ2-5	CASHRLAGTQETQYF
TRBV4-2	TRBJ1-5	CASSQEGNSNQPQHF
TRBV20-1	TRBJ2-7	CSARGPFGGYEQYF
TRBV5-6	TRBJ1-4	CASSLALGGPNEKLFF
TRBV20-1	TRBJ2-1	CSAEDLLSYNEQFF
TRBV6-1	TRBJ2-1	CASSQSGTGGSNEQFF
TRBV5-6	TRBJ2-5	CASSLVFRQGETQYF
TRBV6-6	TRBJ2-7	CASNTGSYEQYF
TRBV5-1	TRBJ2-3	CASSLEVPDTQYF
TRBV7-9	TRBJ1-5	CASSSQGKPQHF
TRBV7-2	TRBJ2-5	CASSMLRGVETQYF
TRBV5-5	TRBJ1-2	CASSSSQGVGYGYTF
TRBV7-2	TRBJ2-3	CASSFPTSGGADTQYF
TRBV5-5	TRBJ2-5	CASENYGGSGETQYF